A single sample gave rise to the 2 T cell receptor beta chains below, sequenced in a study of blood T cell repertoires in COVID-19. Sequencing used immunoSEQ multiplex PCR; TCRdb keeps in-frame clones, though not all of them. The repertoire holds 310,000 or so clones, with around 86% as singletons. Sequenced: peripheral blood. The source of these receptors is a woman in her forties or fifties with acute or convalescent COVID-19.

This clone came up a few times. The chain joins TRBV7-2 to TRBJ2-7; 7 nucleotides line up with TRBD2. V lost 5 bases and J lost 2; bases outside the gene matches: 12. Germline V gene data show CDR1 as SGHTA and CDR2 as FQGNSA. This CDR3 is 16 amino acids long. In DNA form, the CDR3 reads TGTGCCAGCAGCCTGGCAGGGCTAGCGGCAACCTACGAGCAGTACTTC. Translation gives CASSLAGLAATYEQYF. Combining the CDR3 with reference TRBV7-2 and TRBJ2-7 gives the whole variable domain GAGVSQSPSNKVTEKGKDVELRCDPISGHTALYWYRQSLGQGLEFLIYFQGNSAPDKSGLPSDRFSAERTGGSVSTLTIQRTQQEDSAVYLCASSLAGLAATYEQYFGPGTRLTVT.

The rearrangement links TRBV19 to TRBJ2-7, with D possibly matching TRBD2 (5 bases). The CDR3 has 14 residues. Germline V gene sequence: CDR1 LNHDA, CDR2 SQIVND (reference sequence). V lost 3 bases and J 2 bases, leaving 11 bases between the germline ends. CDR3 in DNA: TGTGCCAGTAGTATCCCGGGGATCGCCTACGAGCAGTACTTC. Translated, it gives CASSIPGIAYEQYF. The full variable domain, in which reference TRBV19 and TRBJ2-7 provide the parts outside the CDR3, is DGGITQSPKYLFRKEGQNVTLSCEQNLNHDAMYWYRQDPGQGLRLIYYSQIVNDFQKGDIAEGYSVSREKKESFPLTVTSAQKNPTAFYLCASSIPGIAYEQYFGPGTRLTVT.